This T cell receptor beta chain was profiled in a study of T cell clusters in autoimmune cytopenias. One tube held mixed TRB-A and TRB-B primer pools for touch-down PCR. Reprocessing the multiplex PCR reads, TCRdb reports a single entry for every CDR3 protein and omits DNA. Its clone listing holds 3,900 or so distinct CDR3 sequences. TRB amplification used around 260 ng of peripheral blood genomic DNA. The CDR3 consists of 14 residues. The germline CDR1 and CDR2 sequences are SQVTM and ANQGSEA. By frequency, this clonotype is medium-sized. The chain combines TRBV29-1 with TRBJ1-1. Sequencing was done on a sample of peripheral blood. This TCR was sampled from a human donor with an autoimmune cytopenia or autoimmune hepatitis (not recorded which). The CDR3 here is CSVAPKRIDTEAFF.